The 17 T cell receptor beta chains below all came from one sample that was sequenced in a study of blood T cell repertoires in COVID-19. TCRdb's table, derived via immunoSEQ multiplex PCR, lists solely in-frame clones and lacks some. The table records around 180,000 clones, roughly 85% of them present only once. The sample taken for sequencing was peripheral blood. The receptors come from a human donor with active or convalescent COVID-19. The donor label of this sample is uncertain.

The chain recombines TRBV30 with TRBJ1-4; 7 positions match TRBD1. This CDR3 is 15 amino acids long. J lost 0 bases, V lost 0 bases, and 1 base had no gene match. The germline gives CDR1 GTSNPN, CDR2 SVGIG (reference sequence). CDR3 amino acids: CAWSVGGSTNEKLFF. The CDR3 DNA is TGTGCCTGGAGTGTAGGGGGCTCAACTAATGAAAAACTGTTTTTT.

The CDR3 DNA sequence: TGTGCCAGTAGTATTGGACAGGGGCGGGGCTATGGCTACACCTTC. Its protein is CASSIGQGRGYGYTF. The rearrangement joins TRBV19 to TRBJ1-2, with 9 bases aligning to TRBD1. The CDR3 runs 15 residues. After removal of 3 bases from V and 4 bases from J, the junction contained 6 bases not matched to a gene. The V gene's germline CDR1 is LNHDA and CDR2 SQIVND (reference sequence).

This chain's CDR3 is CASSFLTSDTQYF. The DNA of the CDR3 is TGTGCCAGCAGTTTCCTAACTAGCGATACGCAGTATTTT. V gene TRBV12-3 or TRBV12-4 combines with J gene TRBJ2-3; a possible D gene is TRBD2 (6 bases). Trimming stripped 3 bases from V and 6 bases from J, with 10 bases between. The CDR3 sequence is 13 residues long.

The genes are TRBV7-3 and TRBJ2-7; the match to TRBD1 covers 7 bases. The CDR3 is 13 residues long. The trim removed 9 bases at V and 6 bases at J, leaving 11 bases unmatched. Germline CDR1 and CDR2: SGHTA and FQGTGA. CDR3 coding DNA: TGTGCCAGTAGCAACCGAGGGGGCACCGAGCAGTACTTC. Translated: CASSNRGGTEQYF. The variable domain in full, completed from reference TRBV7-3 and TRBJ2-7, reads GAGVSQTPSNKVTEKGKYVELRCDPISGHTALYWYRQSLGQGPEFLIYFQGTGAADDSGLPNDRFFAVRPEGSVSTLKIQRTERGDSAVYLCASSNRGGTEQYFGPGTRLTVT.

The rearrangement joins TRBV12-3 or TRBV12-4 to TRBJ1-2; tentative D call: TRBD1 (5 bases). V dropped 7 bases and J dropped 10 bases, with 16 bases sitting between them. The CDR3 extends over 12 amino acids. CDR3 nucleotide sequence: TGTGCCAGCATGGGGACTGGAGGGGCCTACACCTTC. It yields the protein CASMGTGGAYTF.

The V gene is TRBV24-1, the J gene TRBJ2-5; 8 bases agree with TRBD2. V gave up 0 bases and J gave up 1 base; unmatched junction bases: 0. This CDR3 is 15 amino acids long. CDR1 and CDR2 from the germline V gene are KGHDR and SFDVKD. CDR3 protein: CATSDLREGQETQYF. The DNA for the CDR3 is TGTGCCACCAGTGATTTGCGGGAGGGCCAAGAGACCCAGTACTTC.

This chain connects TRBV2 to TRBJ2-7, with D hard to call. V lost 6 bases to trimming and J lost 0 bases, with 9 bases between them. CDR3 size: 13 residues. CDR1 and CDR2 from the germline V gene are SNHLY and FYNNEI. CDR3 coding DNA: TGTGCCAGCAGCGCAGACTTCTCCTACGAGCAGTACTTC. This encodes CASSADFSYEQYF.

The gene calls are TRBV3-1 (or the pseudogene TRBV3-2) and TRBJ2-5; 7 bases are a match to TRBD2. Germline values: CDR1 LGHDT, CDR2 YNNKEL (reference sequence). This CDR3 spans 15 amino acids. J lost 5 bases, V lost 4 bases, and 10 bases had no gene match. In nucleotides, the CDR3 is TGTGCCAGCAGCCGGAAAGCGGGGAGGGCGGAGACCCAGTACTTC. Its translation is CASSRKAGRAETQYF.

The chain recombines TRBV9 with TRBJ2-5; TRBD2 matches at 8 bases. The germline gives CDR1 SGDLS, CDR2 YYNGEE. Trimming cost V 4 bases and J 4 bases; bases outside gene matches: 9. This CDR3 region has 15 residues. The chain's CDR3 is CASSTRGGRGETQYF. The CDR3 nucleotides read TGTGCCAGCAGCACCCGGGGGGGTAGGGGAGAGACCCAGTACTTC.

The chain has TRBV19 and TRBJ1-4; D gene unclear. The V end lost 8 bases, the J end lost 5 bases, and 15 bases lay between the germline ends. The CDR3 length is 14 residues. Germline values: CDR1 LNHDA, CDR2 SQIVND (reference sequence). CDR3 region: CASHLLHRNEKLFF. The CDR3 region has the DNA TGTGCCAGTCATCTTCTCCACCGGAATGAAAAACTGTTTTTT.

The chain employs TRBV28 and TRBJ1-2; D not resolved. The length of the CDR3 is 11 residues. V was trimmed by 4 bases and J by 7 bases, leaving 7 bases between them. The germline V gene has CDR1 MDHEN and CDR2 SYDVKM. This chain's CDR3 is CASSSLSGYTF. The CDR3 region has the DNA TGTGCCAGCAGTTCTCTGTCTGGCTACACCTTC.

The rearrangement joins TRBV19 to TRBJ2-5, with TRBD2 as a possible D gene (5 bases). The V gene's germline CDR1 is LNHDA and CDR2 SQIVND (reference sequence). This CDR3 contains 14 residues. The germline V and J ends were trimmed by 1 base and 4 bases, with 10 bases remaining between them. The CDR3 nucleotides read TGTGCCAGTAGTATAGGCCCGGCGGGAGAGACCCAGTACTTC. This gives the protein CASSIGPAGETQYF.

J is TRBJ1-2 and V is TRBV28, with no clear D. The CDR3 totals 13 residues. Trimming pared 1 base from V and 4 bases from J, leaving 7 bases between. Looked up from germline, CDR1 is MDHEN and CDR2 is SYDVKM. The CDR3 loop reads CASSLSDFYGYTF. The DNA for the CDR3 is TGTGCCAGCAGTTTATCAGATTTCTATGGCTACACCTTC.

The chain links TRBV19 to TRBJ1-2, with D possibly TRBD1 on 6 matching bases. The CDR3 consists of 15 residues. Trimming took off 3 bases at V and 7 bases at J, with 18 bases between the two ends. The germline CDR1 and CDR2 sequences are LNHDA and SQIVND (reference sequence). In DNA form, the CDR3 reads TGTGCCAGTAGTATGAGTCTCAGGAACAGGGCTGGCTACACCTTC. Translating gives CASSMSLRNRAGYTF.

This clone was seen only a few times. The chain carries TRBV4-1 and TRBJ1-3; 7 bases map to TRBD1. Looked up from germline, CDR1 is MGHRA and CDR2 is YSYEKL. V gave up 1 base and J gave up 2 bases; unmatched junction bases: 2. This CDR3 has 15 amino acids. The CDR3 reads CASSQARGTGNTIYF. The CDR3 DNA is TGCGCCAGCAGCCAAGCCAGGGGGACTGGAAACACCATATATTTT.

The table lists this clone with a few counts. This chain joins TRBV4-1 and TRBJ2-7; D possibly corresponds to TRBD2 (6 bases). V gave up 4 bases and J gave up 5 bases, with 18 bases separating them. This CDR3 spans 15 amino acids. Germline CDR1 and CDR2: MGHRA and YSYEKL. This CDR3 reads CASSRGPGRGNEQYF. The CDR3 nucleotides are TGCGCCAGCAGCCGGGGTCCCGGGCGGGGCAACGAGCAGTACTTC.

The chain carries TRBV28 and TRBJ2-1, with 8 positions matching TRBD2. V lost 5 bases to trimming and J lost 5 bases; unmatched junction nucleotides: 5. Germline loops: CDR1 MDHEN, CDR2 SYDVKM. This CDR3 spans 14 amino acids. This chain's CDR3 is CASSQRGGHNEQFF. The CDR3 nucleotides read TGTGCCAGCAGTCAACGGGGGGGCCACAATGAGCAGTTCTTC.